This T cell receptor beta chain appears in the sequencing data of a study of cytomegalovirus exposure and HLA in healthy donors. Overall study: The same platform was used for the 100 to 150 validation repertoires and the roughly 700 first-cohort repertoires, a later analysis reported.

Only one count was recorded for this clone. No antigen is known for it. TCRdb keeps only in-frame clones here, not all; method: immunoSEQ multiplex PCR. The data contain approximately 46,000 clones, 80% to 95% of them singletons. Trimming removed 2 bases at V and 4 bases at J, with 14 bases between. In germline, CDR1 is MDHEN, CDR2 SYDVKM. The CDR3 has 15 residues. Notes on the study in general: The authors enumerated some 160 TCR beta chains as linked to cytomegalovirus. Most TCR sequences were uncommon, yet certain public TCRs appeared in many donors.

The approximately 120-subject validation cohort, separate from the 666-subject first cohort, included the donors. Specimen: PBMCs. This TCR was recovered from a young woman in good health and CMV-seronegative. The chain has TRBV28 and TRBJ1-2; weak D call: TRBD1 (5 bases). The CDR3 DNA reads as TGTGCCAGCAGTTTACCTGCCGGGGGTAGCTATGGCTACACCTTC. It encodes CASSLPAGGSYGYTF.